Reported below is one T cell receptor beta chain. The sample is drawn from a study of beta chain features in type 1 diabetes. V was clipped by 0 bases and J by 6 bases, with 11 bases between them. The length of the CDR3 is 14 residues. The germline V gene encodes CDR1 MGHRA and CDR2 YSYEKL. Sorted CD4+ subsets: naive, central memory, regulatory, stem cell-like memory (CD45RO/CCR7/CD25/CD127/CD95/CD27 panel). Of the isolated RNA, all was reverse transcribed, and so the sequenced material was expressed TCRB transcripts. Sequencing was performed with immunoSEQ multiplex PCR; in TCRdb, only in-frame clones are kept and a portion is missing. The repertoire includes some 900,000 clones, roughly 15% of them detected once, and about 0.025% sits in the top ten.

Specimen: naive CD4+ T cells from blood. This receptor was obtained from a woman younger than 35 in good health. V gene TRBV4-1 combines with J gene TRBJ1-1, with D unresolved. CDR3 sequence reads: CASSQEYTRAEAFF. CDR3 nucleotide sequence: TGCGCCAGCAGCCAAGAATACACGAGAGCTGAAGCTTTCTTT.